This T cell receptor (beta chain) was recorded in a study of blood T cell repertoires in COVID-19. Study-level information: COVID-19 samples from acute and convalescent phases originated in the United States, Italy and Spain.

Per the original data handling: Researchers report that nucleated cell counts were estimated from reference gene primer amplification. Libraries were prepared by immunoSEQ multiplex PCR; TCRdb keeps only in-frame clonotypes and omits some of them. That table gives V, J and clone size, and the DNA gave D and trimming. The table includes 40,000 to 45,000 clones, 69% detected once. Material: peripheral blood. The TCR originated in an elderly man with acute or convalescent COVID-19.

CDR3 sequence reads: CASSLGQGLQTDTQYF. CDR3 nucleotide sequence: TGTGCCAGCAGTTTGGGACAGGGACTCCAGACAGATACGCAGTATTTT. The chain joins TRBV27 to TRBJ2-3, with 9 nucleotides matching TRBD1. J lost 3 bases, V lost 3 bases, and 7 bases had no gene match. There are 16 residues in the CDR3. Germline V lookup: CDR1 MNHEY, CDR2 SMNVEV (reference sequence).